The clone carrying this TCR beta chain was picked up a small number of times. Its specificity is unknown. It was with 60 Vbeta and 13 Jbeta primers that the PCR ran. The table came from immunoSEQ multiplex PCR; TCRdb's copy has only in-frame clones and leaves some out. The table lists approximately 110,000 clones, around three quarters of them singletons. The source of the sample is a study of cytomegalovirus exposure and HLA in healthy donors. Broader study findings: DRB1 showed the most TCR associations and HLA-C the fewest in a later analysis, as rates varied by HLA locus. Later work associated 17,000 or so TCR beta sequences with HLA alleles at 0.05 false discovery rate.

The sequenced material came from PBMCs. The receptor was isolated from a man aged 40-49 years in good health and CMV-seronegative.

The CDR3 loop is CSVDRWTDQETQYF. CDR3 coding DNA: TGCAGCGTTGATCGGTGGACAGACCAAGAGACCCAGTACTTC. The gene calls are TRBV29-1 and TRBJ2-5; TRBD1 might be the D (6 bases). This CDR3 region has 14 residues. V lost 3 bases and J lost 0, with 11 bases in between. Germline-derived CDR1 and CDR2 are SQVTM and ANQGSEA.